A selection of T cell receptor beta chains follows, all from one sample in a study of OX40 agonist ivuxolimab in advanced cancers. Some clones are missing from TCRdb's copy, which holds only in-frame ones; the method was immunoSEQ multiplex PCR. The table has 95,000 to 150,000 clones, 90% to 95% seen once. The source was CD4+ or CD8+ T cells sorted from blood, collected in a trial of the OX40 agonist ivuxolimab. These receptors were collected from an adult with an advanced solid tumor such as melanoma, head and neck, liver or kidney cancer. Both conserved end residues are part of each CDR3. D genes are given only for firm matches. Only some rows state a clone size, as once, few, many or a class for expanded clones.

CDR3 protein: CASSLRAGIGQPQHF; CDR3 DNA: TGTGCCAGCAGTTTAAGGGCAGGGATCGGTCAGCCCCAGCATTTT; V gene: TRBV28; clone size: -; D gene: -; J gene: TRBJ1-5; CDR3 length: 15
CDR3 protein: CASSLASGRTYNEQFF; CDR3 DNA: TGTGCCAGCAGCTTGGCGAGCGGGAGAACCTACAATGAGCAGTTCTTC; V gene: TRBV5-4; clone size: -; D gene: TRBD2; J gene: TRBJ2-1; CDR3 length: 16
CDR3 protein: CASSSYTGQGSNGYTF; CDR3 DNA: TGTGCCAGCAGTTCGTACACCGGACAGGGTTCGAATGGCTACACCTTC; V gene: TRBV28; clone size: -; D gene: TRBD1; J gene: TRBJ1-2; CDR3 length: 16
CDR3 protein: CASSLAQGGRYEQYF; CDR3 DNA: TGTGCCAGCAGCTTAGCGCAGGGTGGAAGGTACGAGCAGTACTTC; V gene: TRBV7-2; clone size: -; D gene: -; J gene: TRBJ2-7; CDR3 length: 15
CDR3 protein: CAWGQSTDTQYF; CDR3 DNA: TGTGCCTGGGGACAGAGCACAGATACGCAGTATTTT; V gene: TRBV30; clone size: -; D gene: -; J gene: TRBJ2-3; CDR3 length: 12
CDR3 protein: CASRGGLTPRSEQFF; CDR3 DNA: TGTGCCAGCAGGGGAGGGTTGACTCCGCGGTCTGAGCAGTTCTTC; V gene: TRBV6-5; clone size: -; D gene: TRBD2; J gene: TRBJ2-1; CDR3 length: 15
CDR3 protein: CASRNRGKGETQYF; CDR3 DNA: TGTGCCAGCAGAAACAGGGGGAAGGGGGAGACCCAGTACTTC; V gene: TRBV6-1; clone size: -; D gene: TRBD1; J gene: TRBJ2-5; CDR3 length: 14
CDR3 protein: CASSRPDRGRNTF; CDR3 DNA: TGCGCCAGCAGCCGACCCGACAGGGGGCGGAACACCTTC; V gene: TRBV4-1; clone size: -; D gene: TRBD1; J gene: TRBJ1-2; CDR3 length: 13
CDR3 protein: CAIQTAGGAYEQYF; CDR3 DNA: TGTGCCATCCAAACCGCGGGAGGGGCCTACGAGCAGTACTTC; V gene: TRBV6-5; clone size: -; D gene: TRBD2; J gene: TRBJ2-7; CDR3 length: 14
CDR3 protein: CASSWTGNIQYF; CDR3 DNA: TGTGCCAGCAGCTGGACAGGGAACATTCAGTACTTC; V gene: TRBV28; clone size: -; D gene: TRBD1; J gene: TRBJ2-4; CDR3 length: 12
CDR3 protein: CASSQEWGRNQETQYF; CDR3 DNA: TGTGCCAGCAGCCAAGAGTGGGGAAGAAACCAAGAGACCCAGTACTTC; V gene: TRBV14; clone size: -; D gene: -; J gene: TRBJ2-5; CDR3 length: 16
CDR3 protein: CASMLNRALRADTQYF; CDR3 DNA: TGTGCCAGCATGCTGAACCGGGCCCTCCGGGCAGATACGCAGTATTTT; V gene: TRBV27; clone size: once; D gene: -; J gene: TRBJ2-3; CDR3 length: 16
CDR3 protein: CASREQGRGKPPEQYF; CDR3 DNA: TGCGCCAGCAGGGAACAGGGACGGGGAAAGCCACCGGAGCAGTACTTC; V gene: TRBV23-1; clone size: -; D gene: -; J gene: TRBJ2-7; CDR3 length: 16
CDR3 protein: CASSSGANVLTF; CDR3 DNA: TGTGCCAGCAGTTCAGGGGCCAACGTCCTGACTTTC; V gene: TRBV28; clone size: -; D gene: -; J gene: TRBJ2-6; CDR3 length: 12
CDR3 protein: CASSQDWLTEKKETQYF; CDR3 DNA: TGCGCCAGCAGCCAAGATTGGCTAACGGAAAAGAAAGAGACCCAGTACTTC; V gene: TRBV4-3; clone size: -; D gene: -; J gene: TRBJ2-5; CDR3 length: 17
CDR3 protein: CASSEDRGGYTF; CDR3 DNA: TGTGCCAGCAGTGAGGATCGGGGTGGCTACACCTTC; V gene: TRBV2; clone size: -; D gene: -; J gene: TRBJ1-2; CDR3 length: 12
CDR3 protein: CASSLSGLDWNEQFF; CDR3 DNA: TGCGCCAGCAGCTTATCGGGACTAGATTGGAATGAGCAGTTCTTC; V gene: TRBV5-1; clone size: -; D gene: TRBD2; J gene: TRBJ2-1; CDR3 length: 15
CDR3 protein: CASARTHGTDTQYF; CDR3 DNA: TGTGCCAGCGCCAGGACGCACGGCACAGATACGCAGTATTTT; V gene: TRBV28; clone size: -; D gene: -; J gene: TRBJ2-3; CDR3 length: 14
CDR3 protein: CASSVQGRNSPLHF; CDR3 DNA: TGTGCCAGCAGCGTTCAGGGGCGAAATTCACCCCTCCACTTT; V gene: TRBV7-6; clone size: -; D gene: -; J gene: TRBJ1-6; CDR3 length: 14
CDR3 protein: CASSSQNAYGYTF; CDR3 DNA: TGTGCCAGCAGTTCCCAGAACGCCTATGGCTACACCTTC; V gene: TRBV28; clone size: once; D gene: -; J gene: TRBJ1-2; CDR3 length: 13
CDR3 protein: CASSRGQNEKLFF; CDR3 DNA: TGTGCCAGCTCACGCGGACAGAATGAAAAACTGTTTTTT; V gene: TRBV18; clone size: -; D gene: -; J gene: TRBJ1-4; CDR3 length: 13
CDR3 protein: CASSPDTLAYEQYF; CDR3 DNA: TGTGCCAGCTCACCGGACACCTTAGCCTACGAGCAGTACTTC; V gene: TRBV18; clone size: once; D gene: -; J gene: TRBJ2-7; CDR3 length: 14
CDR3 protein: CASSYNRAYEQYF; CDR3 DNA: TGTGCCAGCAGTTATAACAGGGCCTACGAGCAGTACTTC; V gene: TRBV6-5; clone size: -; D gene: -; J gene: TRBJ2-7; CDR3 length: 13